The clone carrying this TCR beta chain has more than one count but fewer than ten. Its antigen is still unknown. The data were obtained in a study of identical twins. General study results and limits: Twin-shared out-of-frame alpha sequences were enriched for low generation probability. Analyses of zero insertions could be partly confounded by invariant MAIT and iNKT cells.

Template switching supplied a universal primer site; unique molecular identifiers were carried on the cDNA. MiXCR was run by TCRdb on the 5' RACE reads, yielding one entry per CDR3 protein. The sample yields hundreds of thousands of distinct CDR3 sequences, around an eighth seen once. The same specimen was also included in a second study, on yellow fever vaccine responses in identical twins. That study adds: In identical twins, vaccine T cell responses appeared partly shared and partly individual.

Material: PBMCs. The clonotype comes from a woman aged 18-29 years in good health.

CDR3 nucleotide sequence: TGCGCCAGCAGTGAGTCGGTCGGAAAAAATGAGCAGTTCTTC. Residues: CASSESVGKNEQFF. The V gene is TRBV10-1, the J gene TRBJ2-1; no clear D gene. Germline CDR1 and CDR2: WNHNN and SYGVQD (reference sequence). This CDR3 is 14 amino acids long. V lost 0 bases and J lost 7, with 10 bases in between.